Listed here are 10 T cell receptor beta chains from one sample, sequenced in a study of cytomegalovirus exposure and HLA in healthy donors. Primers: 60 Vbeta forward and 13 Jbeta reverse. This table comes from immunoSEQ multiplex PCR, and its TCRdb copy is limited to in-frame clones, with some not included. Among about 160,000 clones listed, roughly 77% were seen once. The source material was PBMCs. The receptor set was obtained from a woman younger than 30 in good health and CMV-seronegative.

The chain employs TRBV5-4 and TRBJ2-1; the D is unclear. The CDR3 runs 13 residues. Trimming cost V 4 bases and J 1 base, with 6 bases left between them. The germline CDR1 and CDR2 sequences are SGHNT and YYREEE (reference sequence). The CDR3: CASSATSYNEQFF. CDR3 nucleotide sequence: TGTGCCAGCAGCGCCACTTCCTACAATGAGCAGTTCTTC.

The chain joins TRBV7-3 to TRBJ1-1; D perhaps matches TRBD1 (5 bases). V shed 2 bases and J shed 0 bases, with 10 bases lying between them. CDR1 is SGHTA and CDR2 is FQGTGA in the germline V gene. The CDR3 sequence is 15 residues long. The chain's CDR3 is CASSLGGGMNTEAFF. The CDR3 nucleotides are TGTGCCAGCAGCTTAGGGGGGGGGATGAACACTGAAGCTTTCTTT. Full variable domain (missing parts from reference TRBV7-3 and TRBJ1-1): GAGVSQTPSNKVTEKGKYVELRCDPISGHTALYWYRQSLGQGPEFLIYFQGTGAADDSGLPNDRFFAVRPEGSVSTLKIQRTERGDSAVYLCASSLGGGMNTEAFFGQGTRLTVV.

There are a few counts of this clone. V and J are TRBV5-1 and TRBJ2-7, with D maybe TRBD1 (6 bases). Trimming cost V 3 bases and J 0 bases, with 13 bases left between them. The CDR3 covers 15 residues. Germline V gene sequence: CDR1 SGHRS, CDR2 YFSETQ. CDR3 loop: CASSSSRGYSYEQYF. The CDR3 region has the DNA TGCGCCAGCAGCTCGAGCAGGGGATACTCCTACGAGCAGTACTTC.

This clone has just one count. The chain has TRBV29-1 and TRBJ2-1; D gene unclear. This CDR3 is built from 15 residues. V lost 2 bases to trimming and J lost 10 bases, with 21 bases between them. Germline loops: CDR1 SQVTM, CDR2 ANQGSEA. In DNA, the CDR3 is TGCAGCGTTGAACGGCGAGAGAGGAGTGTGTTCGAGCAGTTCTTC. Translating it yields CSVERRERSVFEQFF.

The V gene is TRBV2, the J gene TRBJ2-3; 9 bases fit TRBD1. The CDR3 is made up of 17 amino acids. CDR1 and CDR2 (germline): SNHLY, FYNNEI. Losses at the gene ends were 5 bases for V and 5 bases for J; bases not matched to a gene: 14. CDR3 amino acids: CASSTPGQGVSKDTQYF. DNA for the CDR3: TGTGCCAGCAGTACCCCGGGACAGGGTGTATCAAAAGATACGCAGTATTTT.

The V gene is TRBV23-1, the J gene TRBJ2-7; the D gene is possibly TRBD2 (6 bases). TRBV23-1 is designated an ORF whose function remains uncertain. V was shortened by 4 bases and J by 0 bases, with 10 bases between the two germline ends. This CDR3 contains 14 residues. The DNA of the CDR3 is TGCGCCAGCAGTCGCGGGAAAAGCTCCTACGAGCAGTACTTC. It is translated as CASSRGKSSYEQYF.

This chain connects TRBV6-1 to TRBJ1-2, with D possibly matching TRBD1 (5 bases). The length of the CDR3 is 14 residues. V was pared by 6 bases and J by 0 bases, with 11 bases between. Germline V gene data show CDR1 as MNHNS and CDR2 as SASEGT. The chain's CDR3 is CASRTTETNYGYTF. In DNA, the CDR3 is TGTGCCAGCAGGACGACAGAGACTAACTATGGCTACACCTTC.

J is TRBJ1-1 and V is TRBV6-5; 9 positions match TRBD1. Germline CDR1 reads MNHEY; CDR2 reads SVGAGI. This CDR3 has 14 amino acids. V dropped 6 bases and J dropped 5; count of bases not matched to a gene: 7. The CDR3 sequence: CASRLTGGTTEAFF. The CDR3 DNA reads TGTGCCAGCAGACTCACAGGGGGCACTACTGAAGCTTTCTTT.

This chain joins TRBV10-3 and TRBJ1-2; TRBD1 matches at 10 bases. The CDR3 contains 15 residues. V lost 6 bases and J lost 4; bases outside the gene matches: 8. Germline V gene data show CDR1 as ENHRY and CDR2 as SYGVKD. The CDR3 is CAIRGQGRIGYGYTF. CDR3 DNA: TGTGCCATCAGGGGACAGGGGAGGATCGGCTATGGCTACACCTTC.

This sequence joins TRBV9 and TRBJ1-3, with D uncertain. This CDR3 region has 13 residues. CDR1 SGDLS and CDR2 YYNGEE come from the germline V gene. The V end lost 0 bases, the J end lost 4 bases, and 5 bases lay between the germline ends. As DNA, the CDR3 is TGTGCCAGCAGCGTAGCCCTCGGAAACACCATATATTTT. Its translation is CASSVALGNTIYF.